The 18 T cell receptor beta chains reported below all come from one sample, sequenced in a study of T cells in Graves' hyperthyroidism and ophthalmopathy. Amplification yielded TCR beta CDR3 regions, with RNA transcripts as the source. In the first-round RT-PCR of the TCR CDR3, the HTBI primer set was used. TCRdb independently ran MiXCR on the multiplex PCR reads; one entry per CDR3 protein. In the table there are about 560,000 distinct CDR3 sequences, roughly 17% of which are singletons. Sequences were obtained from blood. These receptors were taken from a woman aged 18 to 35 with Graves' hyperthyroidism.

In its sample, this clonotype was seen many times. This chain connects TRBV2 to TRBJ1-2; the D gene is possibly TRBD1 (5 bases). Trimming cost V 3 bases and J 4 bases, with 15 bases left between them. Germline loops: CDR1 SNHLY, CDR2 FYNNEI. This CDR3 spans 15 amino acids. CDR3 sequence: CASSEAQALVYGYTF. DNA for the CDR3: TGTGCCAGCAGTGAGGCACAGGCCCTAGTCTATGGCTACACCTTC.

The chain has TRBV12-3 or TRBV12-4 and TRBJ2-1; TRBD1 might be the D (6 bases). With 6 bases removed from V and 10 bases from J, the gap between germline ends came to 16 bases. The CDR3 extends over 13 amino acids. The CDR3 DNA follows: TGTGCCAGCAGCCTAACAGGGCGAACCGAGCAGTTCTTC. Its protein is CASSLTGRTEQFF.

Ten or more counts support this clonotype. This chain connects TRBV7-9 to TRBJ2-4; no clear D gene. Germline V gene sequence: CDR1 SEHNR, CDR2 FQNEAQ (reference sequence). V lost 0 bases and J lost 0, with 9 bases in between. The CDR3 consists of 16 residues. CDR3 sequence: CASSLAAGVAKNIQYF. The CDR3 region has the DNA TGTGCCAGCAGCTTAGCGGCAGGAGTAGCCAAAAACATTCAGTACTTC.

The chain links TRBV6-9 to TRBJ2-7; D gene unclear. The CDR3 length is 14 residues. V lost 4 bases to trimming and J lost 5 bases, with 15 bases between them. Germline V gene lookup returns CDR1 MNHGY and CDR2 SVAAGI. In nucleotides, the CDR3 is TGTGCCAGCAGTTCTTTTGGGAACCCCGACGAGCAGTACTTC. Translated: CASSSFGNPDEQYF.

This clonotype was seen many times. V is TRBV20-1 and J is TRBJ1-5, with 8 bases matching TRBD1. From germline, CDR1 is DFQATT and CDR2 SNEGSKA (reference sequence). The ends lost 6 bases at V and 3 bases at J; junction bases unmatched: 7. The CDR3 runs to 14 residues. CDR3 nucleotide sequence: TGCAGTGCGAGGGACAGGCGTCCCAATCAGCCCCAGCATTTT. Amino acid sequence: CSARDRRPNQPQHF.

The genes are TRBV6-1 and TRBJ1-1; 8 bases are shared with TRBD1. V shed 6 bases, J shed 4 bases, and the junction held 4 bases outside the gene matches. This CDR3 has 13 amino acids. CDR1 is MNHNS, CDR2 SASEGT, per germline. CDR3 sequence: CASRSTGATEAFF. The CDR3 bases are TGTGCCAGCAGGTCGACAGGGGCCACTGAAGCTTTCTTT.

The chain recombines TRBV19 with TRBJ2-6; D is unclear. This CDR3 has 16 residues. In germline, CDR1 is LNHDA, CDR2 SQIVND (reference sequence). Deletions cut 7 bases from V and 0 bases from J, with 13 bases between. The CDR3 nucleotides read TGTGCCAGTACTCGGCTAACTGGCTCTGGGGCCAACGTCCTGACTTTC. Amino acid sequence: CASTRLTGSGANVLTF.

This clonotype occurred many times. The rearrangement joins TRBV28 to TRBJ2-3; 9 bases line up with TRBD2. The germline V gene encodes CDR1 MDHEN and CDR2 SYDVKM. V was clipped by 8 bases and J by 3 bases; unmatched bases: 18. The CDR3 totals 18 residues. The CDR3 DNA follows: TGTGCCAGCTCCCCCTTTTCTGGCGGGAGGGTGGGGACAGATACGCAGTATTTT. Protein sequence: CASSPFSGGRVGTDTQYF.

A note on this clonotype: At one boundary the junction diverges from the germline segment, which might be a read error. CDR3 protein: CASSVDGQNNQPPHF. CDR3 in DNA: TGTGCCAGCAGCGTAGATGGACAGAACAATCAGCCCCCGCATTTT. The chain joins TRBV9 to TRBJ1-5, with TRBD1 as a possible D gene (6 bases). The germline gives CDR1 SGDLS, CDR2 YYNGEE. This CDR3 contains 15 residues. Full variable domain (rest looked up from reference TRBV9 and TRBJ1-5): DSGVTQTPKHLITATGQRVTLRCSPRSGDLSVYWYQQSLDQGLQFLIQYYNGEERAKGNILERFSAQQFPDLHSELNLSSLELGDSALYFCASSVDGQNNQPPHFGDGTRLSIL.

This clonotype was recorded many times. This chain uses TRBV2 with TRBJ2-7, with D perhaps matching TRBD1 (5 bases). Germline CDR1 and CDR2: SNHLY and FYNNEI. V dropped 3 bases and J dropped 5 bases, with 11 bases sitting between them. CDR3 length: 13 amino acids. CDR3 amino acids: CASSEAGMDEQYF. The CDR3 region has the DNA TGTGCCAGCAGTGAGGCAGGGATGGACGAGCAGTACTTC. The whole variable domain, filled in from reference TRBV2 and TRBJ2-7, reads EPEVTQTPSHQVTQMGQEVILRCVPISNHLYFYWYRQILGQKVEFLVSFYNNEISEKSEIFDDQFSVERPDGSNFTLKIRSTKLEDSAMYFCASSEAGMDEQYFGPGTRLTVT.

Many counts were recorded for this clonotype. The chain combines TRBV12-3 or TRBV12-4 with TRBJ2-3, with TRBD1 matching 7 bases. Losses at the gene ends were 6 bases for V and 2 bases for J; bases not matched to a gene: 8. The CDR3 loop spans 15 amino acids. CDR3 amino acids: CASRPDRASTDTQYF. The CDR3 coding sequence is TGTGCCAGCAGGCCCGACAGGGCTTCCACAGATACGCAGTATTTT.

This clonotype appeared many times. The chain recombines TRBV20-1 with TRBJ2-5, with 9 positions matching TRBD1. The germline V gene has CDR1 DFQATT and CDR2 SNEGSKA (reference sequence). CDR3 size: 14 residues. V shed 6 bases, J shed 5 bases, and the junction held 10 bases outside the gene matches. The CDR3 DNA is TGCAGTGCCTACGACTGGGACAGGGCGGAGACCCAGTACTTC. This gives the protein CSAYDWDRAETQYF.

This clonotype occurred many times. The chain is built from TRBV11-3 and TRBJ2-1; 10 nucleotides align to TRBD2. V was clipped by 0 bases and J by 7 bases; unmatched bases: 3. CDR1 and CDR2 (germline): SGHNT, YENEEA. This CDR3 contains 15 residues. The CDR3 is CASSLEAGGTNEQFF. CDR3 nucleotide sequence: TGTGCCAGCAGCTTAGAAGCGGGAGGGACGAATGAGCAGTTCTTC.

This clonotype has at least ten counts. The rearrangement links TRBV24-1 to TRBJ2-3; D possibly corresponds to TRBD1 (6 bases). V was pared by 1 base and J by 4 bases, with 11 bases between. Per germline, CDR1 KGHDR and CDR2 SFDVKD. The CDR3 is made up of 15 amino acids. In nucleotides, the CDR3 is TGTGCCACCAGTGATTTATACAGGGCCGCAGATACGCAGTATTTT. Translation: CATSDLYRAADTQYF.

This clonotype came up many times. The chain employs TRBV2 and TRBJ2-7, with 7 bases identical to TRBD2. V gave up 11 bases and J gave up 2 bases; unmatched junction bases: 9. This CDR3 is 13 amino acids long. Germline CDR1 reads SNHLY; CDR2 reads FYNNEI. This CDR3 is CAGGAGTTYEQYF. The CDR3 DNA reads TGTGCCGGGGGAGCGGGGACGACCTACGAGCAGTACTTC.

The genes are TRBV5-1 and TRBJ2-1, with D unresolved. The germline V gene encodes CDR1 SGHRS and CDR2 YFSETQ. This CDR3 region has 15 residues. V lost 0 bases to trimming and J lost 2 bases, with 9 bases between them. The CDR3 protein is CASSLAAPAYNEQFF. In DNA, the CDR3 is TGCGCCAGCAGCTTGGCGGCACCCGCCTACAATGAGCAGTTCTTC.

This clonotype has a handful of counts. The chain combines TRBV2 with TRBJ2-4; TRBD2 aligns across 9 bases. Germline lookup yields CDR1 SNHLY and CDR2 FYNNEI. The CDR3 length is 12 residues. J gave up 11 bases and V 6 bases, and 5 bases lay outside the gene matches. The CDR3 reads CASRASGNLQYF. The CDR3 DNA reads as TGTGCCAGCAGGGCTAGCGGGAACCTTCAGTACTTC.

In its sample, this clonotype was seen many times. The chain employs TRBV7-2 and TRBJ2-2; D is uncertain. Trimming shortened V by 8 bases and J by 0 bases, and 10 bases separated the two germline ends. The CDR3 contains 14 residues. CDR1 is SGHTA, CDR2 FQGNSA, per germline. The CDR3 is CASVRPPNTGELFF. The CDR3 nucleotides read TGTGCCAGCGTCAGGCCCCCGAACACCGGGGAGCTGTTTTTT.